This T cell receptor beta chain stems from a study of neurological immune-mediated disorders. Overall study findings and caveats: Healthy controls had more TCR clonal expansion than multiple sclerosis, which showed the least, whereas HTLV-1-associated myelopathy showed the most. The absence of shared CDR3 amino acid sequences among expanded clones across subjects suggests private repertoires in all groups.

cDNA synthesis was performed by 5'RACE with 10-nucleotide random UMIs. In TCRdb, the 5' RACE reads were re-called with MiXCR into one record per CDR3 protein. The repertoire includes about 50,000 distinct CDR3 sequences, 9% to 12% of them detected once, and roughly 5% sits in the top ten. V dropped 2 bases and J dropped 3 bases, with 11 bases sitting between them. CDR3 size: 14 residues. The germline CDR1 and CDR2 sequences are SGHRS and YFSETQ. This clonotype appeared many times. Its antigen remains unidentified. The genes are TRBV5-1 and TRBJ1-1, with D perhaps matching TRBD1 (6 bases). The material sequenced was PBMCs. The clonotype was recovered from a man between 65 and 85 years old with HTLV-1-associated myelopathy (HAM/TSP). CDR3 protein: CASSLKGQDTEAFF. Written as DNA, the CDR3 is TGCGCCAGCAGCTTAAAGGGACAAGACACTGAAGCTTTCTTT.